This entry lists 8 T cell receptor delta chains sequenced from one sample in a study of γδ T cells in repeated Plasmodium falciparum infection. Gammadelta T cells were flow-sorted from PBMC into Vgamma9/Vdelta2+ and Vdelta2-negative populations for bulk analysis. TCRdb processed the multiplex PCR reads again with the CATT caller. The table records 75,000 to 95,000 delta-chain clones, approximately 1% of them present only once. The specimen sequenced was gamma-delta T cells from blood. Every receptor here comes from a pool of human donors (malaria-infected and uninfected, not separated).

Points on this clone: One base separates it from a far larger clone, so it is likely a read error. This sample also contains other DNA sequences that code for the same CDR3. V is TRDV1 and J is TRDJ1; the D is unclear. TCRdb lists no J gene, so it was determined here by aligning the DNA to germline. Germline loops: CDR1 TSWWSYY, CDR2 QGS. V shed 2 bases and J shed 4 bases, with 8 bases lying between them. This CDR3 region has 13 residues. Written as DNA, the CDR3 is TGTGCTCTTGGGGAAGTGATTCACGATAAACTCATCTTT. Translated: CALGEVIHDKLIF.

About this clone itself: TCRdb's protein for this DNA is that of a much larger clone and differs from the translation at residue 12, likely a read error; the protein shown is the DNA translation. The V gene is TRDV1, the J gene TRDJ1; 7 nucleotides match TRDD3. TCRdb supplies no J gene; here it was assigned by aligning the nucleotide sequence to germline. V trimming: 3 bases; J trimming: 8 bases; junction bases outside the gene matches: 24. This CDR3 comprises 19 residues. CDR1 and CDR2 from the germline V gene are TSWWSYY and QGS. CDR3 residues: CALGDPWSGTGEYGVKLIF. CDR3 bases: TGTGCTCTTGGGGATCCGTGGTCGGGTACTGGGGAATACGGCGTAAAACTCATCTTT.

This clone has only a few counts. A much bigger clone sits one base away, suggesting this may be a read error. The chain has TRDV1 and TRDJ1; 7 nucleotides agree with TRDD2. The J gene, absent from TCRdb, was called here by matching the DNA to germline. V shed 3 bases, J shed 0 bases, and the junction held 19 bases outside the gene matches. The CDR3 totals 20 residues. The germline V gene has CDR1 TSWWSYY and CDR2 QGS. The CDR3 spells CALGEKLSYPLLIYTDKLIF. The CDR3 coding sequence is TGTGCTCTTGGGGAGAAACTTTCCTACCCTCTACTGATTTACACCGATAAACTCATCTTT.

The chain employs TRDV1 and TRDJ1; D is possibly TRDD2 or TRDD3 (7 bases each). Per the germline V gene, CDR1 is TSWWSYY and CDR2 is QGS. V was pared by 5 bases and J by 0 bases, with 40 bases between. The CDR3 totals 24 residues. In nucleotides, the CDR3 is TGTGCTCTTGGGAGGGGCCTTCCTCCTACTGGGCCTCGGGGGATCAGATCTTACACCGATAAACTCATCTTT. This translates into CALGRGLPPTGPRGIRSYTDKLIF.

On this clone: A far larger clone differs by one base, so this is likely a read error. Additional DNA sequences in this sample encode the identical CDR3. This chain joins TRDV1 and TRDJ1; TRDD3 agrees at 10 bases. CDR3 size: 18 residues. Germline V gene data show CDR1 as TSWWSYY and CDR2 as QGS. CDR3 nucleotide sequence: TGTGCCCTTGGGGAACTCTTCCCGATTTACTGGGGGATGGATAAACTCATCTTT. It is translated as CALGELFPIYWGMDKLIF.

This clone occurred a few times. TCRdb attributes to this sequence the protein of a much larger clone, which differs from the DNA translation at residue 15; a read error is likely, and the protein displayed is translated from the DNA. The CDR3: CALGYWAEDNTDKLTF. The CDR3 region has the DNA TGTGCTCTTGGGTACTGGGCGGAGGATAACACCGATAAACTCACCTTT. The J gene has no call, while the V gene is TRDV1; the D call in the table, TRDD3, was not verified against the DNA. The germline CDR1 and CDR2 sequences are TSWWSYY and QGS. The CDR3 contains 16 residues.

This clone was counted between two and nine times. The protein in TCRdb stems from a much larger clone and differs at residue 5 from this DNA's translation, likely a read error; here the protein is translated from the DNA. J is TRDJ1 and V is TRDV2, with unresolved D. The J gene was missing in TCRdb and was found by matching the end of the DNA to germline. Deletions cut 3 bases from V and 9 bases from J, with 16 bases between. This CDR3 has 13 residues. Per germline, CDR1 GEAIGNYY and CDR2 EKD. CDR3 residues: CACDFRRVPELIF. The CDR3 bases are TGTGCCTGTGACTTCCGACGGGTCCCCGAACTCATCTTT.

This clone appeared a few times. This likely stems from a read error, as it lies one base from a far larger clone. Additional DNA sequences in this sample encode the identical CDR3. In nucleotides, the CDR3 is TGTGCCCTTGGGGACGTCTTCCTAGAGTACCTGGGGGAACTGGGGGACCCCCGGTCCTGGGACACCCGACAGATGTTTTTC. Translating it yields CALGDVFLEYLGELGDPRSWDTRQMFF. This chain uses TRDV1 with TRDJ3; 9 nucleotides align to TRDD3. The J gene is not listed in TCRdb, so it was assigned here from a DNA match to germline. Germline CDR1 and CDR2: TSWWSYY and QGS. This CDR3 comprises 27 residues.